This T cell receptor (beta chain) comes out of a study of T cells after yellow fever vaccination. About the research overall: Fractions containing few cells were prepared with SMART-Seq v4 Ultra Low Input. Study outcomes and limitations: Abundant clonotypes from the bulk population could contaminate FACS-sorted repertoires. Compared with primary, the secondary response was weaker and peaked at day 5, not 15. Reappearing after the booster were most of the clones from primary vaccination (less than 98% CD4, around 90% CD8).

Ten or more counts support this clonotype. Its antigen remains unidentified. One entry per CDR3 protein results from TCRdb running MiXCR on the 5' RACE reads. Counted here are about 360,000 distinct CDR3 sequences, around 6.5% occurring once; the ten biggest clones make up about 15%. The clonotype comes from a man aged 25 to 40 who received the YFV17D yellow fever vaccine. The starting material was PBMCs, obtained 5 days after the yellow fever booster vaccination.

In nucleotides, the CDR3 is TGTGCCAGCAGTTCACCCGGGACGGGGAACACCGGGGAGCTGTTTTTT. This codes for CASSSPGTGNTGELFF. The chain couples TRBV27 to TRBJ2-2; D is possibly TRBD1 or TRBD2 (5 bases each). The CDR3 contains 16 residues. CDR1 is MNHEY, CDR2 SMNVEV, per germline (reference sequence). Trimming left V 4 bases short and J 1 base short, with 13 bases between.